One sample yielded the 5 T cell receptor beta chains listed below, sequenced in a study of cytomegalovirus exposure and HLA in healthy donors (dated by TCRdb to 2016 to 2017). Library creation used the immunoSEQ multiplex PCR assay. For the multiplex PCR, a mixture combining 60 forward primers for TCR Vbeta segments and 13 reverse primers for TCR Jbeta segments was used. TCRdb stores this immuneACCESS table with in-frame sequences only. Part of the clones is absent; in the studies checked, under half of the shortfall reflects unresolved V genes, and no reason is known for the rest. The sample yields 190,000 or so clones; roughly four fifths were counted once. The ten top clones hold over 1.5% of the sample. The sequenced sample consisted of PBMCs. These receptors originate from a man over 45 in good health and CMV-seronegative.

The chain employs TRBV7-2 and TRBJ1-1; D is uncertain. V shed 2 bases and J shed 6 bases, with 16 bases lying between them. Looked up from germline, CDR1 is SGHTA and CDR2 is FQGNSA. This CDR3 region has 15 residues. In nucleotides, the CDR3 is TGTGCCAGCAGCTTACGACCTAGGCGCGGGGCTGAAGCTTTCTTT. This codes for CASSLRPRRGAEAFF.

The chain uses TRBV18 and TRBJ1-1; D is uncertain. From germline, CDR1 is KGHSH and CDR2 LQKENI. V was pared by 1 base and J by 3 bases, with 9 bases between. The length of the CDR3 is 14 residues. The CDR3 DNA reads TGTGCCAGCTCACCACGGCCGTTGGACACTGAAGCTTTCTTT. Residues: CASSPRPLDTEAFF.

This clone was recorded many times. The chain uses TRBV29-1 and TRBJ1-1; 8 positions agree with TRBD1. The V segment lost 5 bases and the J segment 9 bases; nucleotides outside the gene matches: 11. This CDR3 has 13 residues. CDR1 and CDR2 from the germline V gene are SQVTM and ANQGSEA. Here the CDR3 reads CSVSTGGSWKAFF. CDR3 nucleotide sequence: TGCAGCGTTAGTACAGGGGGTAGTTGGAAAGCTTTCTTT.

CDR3 protein: CASSQGVGQTYGYTF. The CDR3 region has the DNA TGTGCCAGCAGCCAAGGGGTAGGGCAGACCTATGGCTACACCTTC. The chain employs TRBV7-3 and TRBJ1-2; tentatively, D is TRBD1 (5 bases). Trimming cost V 5 bases and J 4 bases, with 17 bases left between them. The CDR3 spans 15 residues. Per the germline V gene, CDR1 is SGHTA and CDR2 is FQGTGA.

This rearrangement joins TRBV4-3 to TRBJ1-2; perhaps TRBD1 as D (6 bases). Germline loops: CDR1 LGHNA, CDR2 YSLEER. This CDR3 region has 18 residues. Trimming took 0 bases from V and 0 from J, leaving 17 bases between them. This CDR3 is CASSQDLARGRSNYGYTF. For the CDR3, the DNA is TGCGCCAGCAGCCAAGATCTTGCCAGGGGAAGGTCTAACTATGGCTACACCTTC.